These T cell receptor beta chains were read from a single sample in a study of beta chain features in type 1 diabetes. The assay was immunoSEQ multiplex PCR, and TCRdb's table has in-frame clones only and misses some. The data show 330,000 or so clones, roughly 12% seen once. Sequenced sample: naive CD4+ T cells from blood. The receptors here all came from a woman between 18 and 29 years old with type 1 diabetes. CDR3s include the opening cysteine and the closing phenylalanine or tryptophan. A D gene is named only where the DNA matches it firmly. A clone size is listed for some rows: how often the clone was seen (once, few, many), or a class if it is expanded.

TRBD2	TRBJ2-7	TRBV7-2	NA	CASSSQRGGGGEQYF	TGTGCCAGCAGCTCCCAGCGGGGTGGCGGAGGCGAGCAGTACTTC
TRBD2	TRBJ2-5	TRBV7-2	NA	CASSLTSGRVQETQYF	TGTGCCAGCAGCCTGACTAGCGGGAGAGTACAAGAGACCCAGTACTTC
TRBD1	TRBJ1-2	TRBV5-1	few	CASSSTGRYGYTF	TGCGCCAGCAGTTCGACAGGGCGCTATGGCTACACCTTC
NA	TRBJ2-7	TRBV7-9	NA	CASGSRGSYEQYF	TGTGCCAGCGGGTCGCGGGGATCCTACGAGCAGTACTTC
NA	TRBJ2-5	TRBV11-2	few	CASSLQGWGETQYF	TGTGCCAGCAGCCTACAGGGTTGGGGGGAGACCCAGTACTTC
NA	TRBJ2-7	TRBV30	NA	CAWTGGQKQYF	TGTGCCTGGACAGGTGGCCAAAAGCAGTACTTC
NA	TRBJ2-3	TRBV4-1	NA	CASTLNLGTDTQYF	TGCGCCAGCACCTTAAACTTAGGCACAGATACGCAGTATTTT
TRBD1	TRBJ1-4	TRBV7-2	NA	CASSFGTDNEKLFF	TGTGCCAGCAGCTTCGGGACAGATAATGAAAAACTGTTTTTT
TRBD2	TRBJ2-1	TRBV5-1	few	CASSLNSGSTGEQFF	TGCGCCAGCAGCTTGAATAGCGGGAGTACAGGTGAGCAGTTCTTC
TRBD2	TRBJ2-5	TRBV18	NA	CASSPPGLAGETQYF	TGTGCCAGCTCACCACCGGGCCTAGCGGGAGAGACCCAGTACTTC
TRBD2	TRBJ2-1	TRBV11-3	NA	CASSSSGGALNEQFF	TGTGCCAGCAGCTCTAGCGGGGGGGCCCTCAATGAGCAGTTCTTC
TRBD2	TRBJ2-3	TRBV7-2	NA	CASSLGGLAGTDTQYF	TGTGCCAGCAGCTTAGGCGGACTAGCGGGGACAGATACGCAGTATTTT
TRBD2	TRBJ2-3	TRBV29-1	NA	CSVRPTSGVSSDTQYF	TGCAGCGTTCGCCCAACTAGCGGAGTAAGCTCAGATACGCAGTATTTT
NA	TRBJ1-2	TRBV28	few	CASSKGGRYTGYTF	TGTGCCTCCTCTAAGGGGGGGCGGTATACTGGCTACACCTTC
TRBD2	TRBJ2-4	TRBV7-9	NA	CASSLGGSNIQYF	TGTGCCAGCAGCTTGGGCGGGAGCAACATTCAGTACTTC
NA	TRBJ1-5	TRBV19	NA	CASSTERYGPQHF	TGTGCCAGTAGTACCGAGAGGTATGGGCCCCAGCATTTT
TRBD2	TRBJ2-1	TRBV5-4	NA	CASSVELAGGSSEQFF	TGTGCCAGCAGCGTGGAGCTAGCGGGGGGGAGTAGTGAGCAGTTCTTC
NA	TRBJ2-1	TRBV5-1	few	CASSQTRLTEQFF	TGCGCCAGCAGCCAGACTAGGCTCACTGAGCAGTTCTTC
NA	TRBJ2-1	TRBV5-1	NA	CASSLAGESSYNEQFF	TGCGCCAGCAGCTTGGCCGGGGAGAGCTCCTACAATGAGCAGTTCTTC
NA	TRBJ1-2	TRBV15	few	CATSSRPGSNYGYTF	TGTGCCACCAGCAGCCGTCCGGGGTCTAACTATGGCTACACCTTC
NA	TRBJ1-1	TRBV5-1	NA	CASSLGQGSTEAFF	TGCGCCAGCAGCTTAGGGCAGGGGAGCACTGAAGCTTTCTTT
NA	TRBJ2-7	TRBV1	once	CTSSQVPRLAGWFYEQYF	TGCACCAGCAGCCAAGTCCCCAGACTAGCGGGATGGTTCTACGAGCAGTACTTC
NA	TRBJ2-1	TRBV28	few	CATLPGGPYNEQFF	TGTGCCACCTTACCCGGGGGTCCCTACAATGAGCAGTTCTTC
NA	TRBJ1-1	TRBV4-2	NA	CASSQERDTEAFF	TGTGCCAGCAGCCAAGAGCGGGACACTGAAGCTTTCTTT
NA	TRBJ2-3	TRBV5-1	NA	CASSLEGVDTQYF	TGCGCCAGCAGCTTGGAAGGAGTCGATACGCAGTATTTT
TRBD2	TRBJ2-7	TRBV7-2	NA	CASTYSGGPYEQYF	TGTGCCAGCACCTATAGCGGGGGGCCCTACGAGCAGTACTTC
NA	TRBJ2-1	TRBV1	NA	CTSSRPRAREDYNEQFF	TGCACCAGCAGCCGGCCTAGAGCACGGGAGGATTACAATGAGCAGTTCTTC
NA	TRBJ1-2	TRBV5-4	few	CASSWAGNYGYTF	TGTGCCAGCAGCTGGGCAGGCAACTATGGCTACACCTTC
TRBD2	TRBJ2-3	TRBV4-1	few	CASSQAPLAGAGDTQYF	TGCGCCAGCAGCCAGGCTCCTCTAGCGGGGGCCGGAGATACGCAGTATTTT
NA	TRBJ2-5	TRBV7-9	few	CASSPVGGQETQYF	TGTGCCAGCAGCCCCGTCGGAGGGCAAGAGACCCAGTACTTC
NA	TRBJ1-2	TRBV7-8	few	CASSLNRADYGYTF	TGTGCCAGCAGCCTTAACAGGGCCGACTACGGCTACACCTTC
NA	TRBJ1-1	TRBV11-2	NA	CASMLTGVNTEAFF	TGTGCCAGCATGCTGACCGGGGTGAACACTGAAGCTTTCTTT
NA	TRBJ2-5	TRBV6-5	NA	CASSYGPRGETQYF	TGTGCCAGCAGTTATGGCCCTAGGGGGGAGACCCAGTACTTC